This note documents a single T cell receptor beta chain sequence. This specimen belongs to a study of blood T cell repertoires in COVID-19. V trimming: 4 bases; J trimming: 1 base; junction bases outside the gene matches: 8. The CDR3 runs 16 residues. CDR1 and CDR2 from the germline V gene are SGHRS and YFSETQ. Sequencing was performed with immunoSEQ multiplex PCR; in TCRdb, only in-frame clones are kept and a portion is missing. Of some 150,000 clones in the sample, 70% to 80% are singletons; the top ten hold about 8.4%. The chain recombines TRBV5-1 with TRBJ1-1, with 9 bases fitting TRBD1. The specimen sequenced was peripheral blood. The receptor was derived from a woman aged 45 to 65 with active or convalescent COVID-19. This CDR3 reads CASSPTLTGGNTEAFF. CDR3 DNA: TGCGCCAGCAGCCCTACTCTGACAGGGGGGAACACTGAAGCTTTCTTT.